These 25 T cell receptor beta chains came from one sample sequenced in a study of CD8 T cells in Susac syndrome. An amount of RNA that ranged from roughly 0.5 to 1 ug was reverse transcribed with random hexamers. TCRdb reprocessed the immunoSEQ multiplex PCR reads with MiXCR, giving one entry per CDR3 protein. Of roughly 200,000 distinct CDR3 sequences in the sample, approximately 96% were seen once. Sequencing was done on a sample of CD4+ T cells from PBMCs. The receptors here all came from a human donor with multiple sclerosis.

This rearrangement joins TRBV4-2 to TRBJ1-6; the D is unclear. Trimming pared 0 bases from V and 0 bases from J, leaving 12 bases between. The CDR3 runs to 18 residues. Germline lookup yields CDR1 LGHNA and CDR2 YNFKEQ. The CDR3, as DNA: TGTGCCAGCAGCCAAGATCCGGCAGGAGCCTCCTATAATTCACCCCTCCACTTT. It encodes CASSQDPAGASYNSPLHF.

The gene calls are TRBV4-1 and TRBJ2-1; TRBD1 matches at 10 bases. Germline V lookup: CDR1 MGHRA, CDR2 YSYEKL. V dropped 0 bases and J dropped 4; count of bases not matched to a gene: 15. CDR3 size: 20 residues. The CDR3 coding sequence is TGCGCCAGCAGCCAAGAAGGCGGACAGGGGGATCATCGGGGATACAATGAGCAGTTCTTC. Translated: CASSQEGGQGDHRGYNEQFF.

V gene TRBV18 combines with J gene TRBJ1-1; D is possibly TRBD1 (6 bases). The CDR3 extends over 15 amino acids. The germline CDR1 and CDR2 sequences are KGHSH and LQKENI. V was shortened by 8 bases and J by 3 bases, with 19 bases between the two germline ends. CDR3 protein: CASRGASGRDTEAFF. CDR3 DNA sequence: TGTGCCAGCAGGGGGGCTTCGGGGCGCGACACTGAAGCTTTCTTT.

This clonotype was picked up one time. V usage is TRBV5-1 and J usage is TRBJ1-6; TRBD1 aligns across 7 bases. V dropped 0 bases and J dropped 10; count of bases not matched to a gene: 7. CDR1 SGHRS and CDR2 YFSETQ come from the germline V gene. The CDR3 is 15 residues long. The CDR3 coding sequence is TGCGCCAGCAGCTTGGCTGGACAGGCGGACTCACCCCTCCACTTT. Protein product: CASSLAGQADSPLHF.

This clonotype appeared once. This chain uses TRBV19 with TRBJ2-1; D ambiguous. The V gene's germline CDR1 is LNHDA and CDR2 SQIVND (reference sequence). V shed 3 bases and J shed 10 bases, with 16 bases lying between them. The CDR3 consists of 14 residues. This chain's CDR3 is CASSIGPASGEQFF. CDR3 sequence (DNA): TGTGCCAGTAGTATTGGGCCCGCTTCTGGAGAGCAGTTCTTC.

The rearrangement joins TRBV3-1 to TRBJ2-3, with D perhaps assigned TRBD1 or TRBD2 (5 bases each). The CDR3 runs to 16 residues. The V and J ends lost 3 bases and 2 bases respectively, with 15 bases between them. The germline gives CDR1 LGHDT, CDR2 YNNKEL (reference sequence). CDR3 residues: CASSQRGTGPTDTQYF. CDR3 in DNA: TGTGCCAGCAGCCAGAGAGGGACGGGGCCCACAGATACGCAGTATTTT.

CDR3 amino acids: CASSRTFNNEQFF. The CDR3 coding sequence is TGTGCCAGCAGTCGGACGTTCAACAATGAGCAGTTCTTC. This rearrangement joins TRBV6-5 to TRBJ2-1, with D unresolved. There are 13 residues in the CDR3. Germline V gene lookup returns CDR1 MNHEY and CDR2 SVGAGI. The V end was cut by 5 bases, the J end by 5 bases, with 10 bases between.

The chain joins TRBV28 to TRBJ1-2; D is unclear. There are 11 residues in the CDR3. Germline CDR1 reads MDHEN; CDR2 reads SYDVKM. The V end lost 4 bases, the J end lost 4 bases, and 4 bases lay between the germline ends. This CDR3 reads CASSYLYGYTF. The DNA for the CDR3 is TGTGCCAGCAGTTATCTCTATGGCTACACCTTC.

The genes are TRBV5-4 and TRBJ2-3, with 11 bases aligning to TRBD1. This CDR3 comprises 14 residues. Germline trimming cut 4 bases from V and 6 bases from J; bases unmatched to any gene: 4. Per germline, CDR1 SGHNT and CDR2 YYREEE (reference sequence). The CDR3: CASSLRDRGDTQYF. The CDR3 DNA sequence: TGTGCCAGCAGCCTACGGGACAGGGGGGATACGCAGTATTTT.

This chain uses TRBV30 with TRBJ2-1; D remains unclear. The V end lost 0 bases, the J end lost 5 bases, and 20 bases lay between the germline ends. The CDR3 covers 17 residues. Germline V lookup: CDR1 GTSNPN, CDR2 SVGIG (reference sequence). The CDR3 reads CAWSVWQGVPIDNEQFF. CDR3 nucleotide sequence: TGTGCCTGGAGTGTATGGCAAGGAGTTCCCATAGACAATGAGCAGTTCTTC.

The chain uses TRBV5-6 and TRBJ1-5; possibly TRBD1 for D (5 bases). Germline lookup yields CDR1 SGHDT and CDR2 YYEEEE. Deletions cut 1 base from V and 2 bases from J, with 13 bases between. The CDR3 covers 16 residues. The CDR3 coding sequence is TGTGCCAGCAGCTTGTGGGGCAGGGAGGGCAATCAGCCCCAGCATTTT. Protein sequence: CASSLWGREGNQPQHF.

The chain links TRBV3-1 to TRBJ2-7, with D maybe TRBD1 (6 bases). The CDR3 extends over 14 amino acids. The germline V and J ends were trimmed by 6 bases and 1 base, with 13 bases remaining between them. CDR1 and CDR2 from the germline V gene are LGHDT and YNNKEL (reference sequence). The CDR3 protein is CASRRDTESYEQYF. CDR3 coding DNA: TGTGCCAGCAGACGGGACACGGAGTCCTACGAGCAGTACTTC.

The V call is TRBV3-1, the J call TRBJ1-6; D gene uncertain. Trimming pared 5 bases from V and 8 bases from J, leaving 13 bases between. The length of the CDR3 is 14 residues. Germline CDR1 LGHDT, CDR2 YNNKEL (reference sequence). CDR3 sequence (DNA): TGTGCCAGCAGCGACACTGGAACCTATTCACCCCTCCACTTT. Translated: CASSDTGTYSPLHF.

The J gene is TRBJ2-7, the V gene TRBV4-2; 9 bases are shared with TRBD2. CDR3 length: 16 amino acids. Germline trimming cut 0 bases from V and 3 bases from J; bases unmatched to any gene: 6. Germline V gene lookup returns CDR1 LGHNA and CDR2 YNFKEQ. CDR3 bases: TGTGCCAGCAGCCAAGATGGTTCTAGCGGGAACTACGAGCAGTACTTC. Protein sequence: CASSQDGSSGNYEQYF.

V usage is TRBV10-3 and J usage is TRBJ2-4; D possibly matches TRBD1 or TRBD2 (7 bases each). Looked up from germline, CDR1 is ENHRY and CDR2 is SYGVKD. CDR3 length: 20 amino acids. Trimming took 10 bases from V and 3 from J, leaving 34 bases between them. CDR3: CATRIGPEIQGGVRKNIQYF. In DNA, the CDR3 is TGTGCCACCAGGATCGGCCCGGAGATTCAGGGGGGGGTTCGCAAAAACATTCAGTACTTC.

The chain combines TRBV24-1 with TRBJ2-3, with D maybe TRBD2 (6 bases). Trimming left V 3 bases short and J 1 base short, with 10 bases between. The germline V gene encodes CDR1 KGHDR and CDR2 SFDVKD. The CDR3 loop spans 15 amino acids. The CDR3: CATSDPSGGTDTQYF. The DNA for the CDR3 is TGTGCCACCAGTGATCCCTCGGGGGGCACAGATACGCAGTATTTT.

As for this clonotype: The junction does not match germline at one end; this may be a read error. The rearrangement links TRBV20-1 to TRBJ2-1; D might be TRBD2 (6 bases). Germline V CDR1 and CDR2: DFQATT, SNEGSKA (reference sequence). The CDR3 has 12 residues. Here the CDR3 reads CSASSISGNGLF. CDR3 in DNA: TGCAGTGCTAGTTCTATTAGCGGAAACGGGCTCTTC.

The chain links TRBV29-1 to TRBJ2-5; TRBD2 matches at 7 bases. Unmatched junction bases numbered 2, after V lost 2 bases and J lost 5 bases. The germline gives CDR1 SQVTM, CDR2 ANQGSEA. This CDR3 region has 12 residues. In DNA form, the CDR3 reads TGCAGCGTTGAACGGGGGGACGAGACCCAGTACTTC. It yields the protein CSVERGDETQYF.

The chain is built from TRBV6-1 and TRBJ1-1; D gene unclear. The CDR3 totals 13 residues. V was cut by 7 bases and J by 1 base, with 10 bases left in between. In germline, CDR1 is MNHNS, CDR2 SASEGT. CDR3 DNA: TGTGCCAGCACCCCGTGGGGGAACACTGAAGCTTTCTTT. This codes for CASTPWGNTEAFF.

The J gene is TRBJ2-5, the V gene TRBV3-1, with 7 bases that match TRBD1. Germline V gives CDR1 LGHDT, CDR2 YNNKEL (reference sequence). V lost 5 bases and J lost 2; bases outside the gene matches: 2. This CDR3 has 13 amino acids. CDR3 region: CASSGTAQETQYF. The CDR3 nucleotides are TGTGCCAGCAGCGGGACAGCTCAAGAGACCCAGTACTTC.

The genes are TRBV7-9 and TRBJ2-7; the D gene is possibly TRBD1 (6 bases). Trimming pared 6 bases from V and 7 bases from J, leaving 19 bases between. CDR1 SEHNR and CDR2 FQNEAQ come from the germline V gene (reference sequence). This CDR3 comprises 14 residues. Here the CDR3 reads CASRSAFGGWEQYF. In DNA form, the CDR3 reads TGTGCCAGCAGGTCGGCCTTTGGGGGCTGGGAGCAGTACTTC.

This chain connects TRBV20-1 to TRBJ1-3, with 9 bases fitting TRBD1. Trimming at V came to 5 bases and at J to 3 bases, leaving 5 bases not matched to a gene. Per germline, CDR1 DFQATT and CDR2 SNEGSKA (reference sequence). CDR3 size: 14 residues. The CDR3 bases are TGCAGTGCTGGTTTGACAGGGGGTGGAAACACCATATATTTT. Its protein product is CSAGLTGGGNTIYF.

This chain joins TRBV30 and TRBJ2-3; no clear D gene. The CDR3 is 11 residues long. The ends were cut back, 0 bases at V and 6 bases at J, with 4 bases in the middle. From germline, CDR1 is GTSNPN and CDR2 SVGIG (reference sequence). CDR3 in DNA: TGTGCCTGGAGTGTATGGGATACGCAGTATTTT. Translating gives CAWSVWDTQYF.

The chain links TRBV12-3 or TRBV12-4 to TRBJ1-1; 11 bases match TRBD1. Trimming at V came to 4 bases and at J to 0 bases, leaving 7 bases not matched to a gene. This CDR3 comprises 17 residues. The DNA for the CDR3 is TGTGCCAGCAGTTCCCGGACAGGGGGCTGGTTGAACACTGAAGCTTTCTTT. This gives the protein CASSSRTGGWLNTEAFF.

CDR3 DNA sequence: TGTGCCAGCAGCTTAGCTCTGGACCAAACCTACGAGCAGTACTTC. Its translation is CASSLALDQTYEQYF. The genes are TRBV7-8 and TRBJ2-7; D unclear. V lost 0 bases to trimming and J lost 2 bases, with 11 bases between them. CDR3 length equals 15 residues. Germline V CDR1 and CDR2: SGHVS, FQNEAQ.